Listed below are T cell receptor beta chains from one sample, sequenced in a study of blood T cell repertoires in COVID-19. Assay used: immunoSEQ multiplex PCR; TCRdb lists only in-frame clones, some missing. Here the sample spans approximately 260,000 clones, about nine tenths being singletons. The specimen sequenced was peripheral blood. These receptors all stem from a man aged 55 to 69 who had recovered from COVID-19. Both conserved end residues are part of each CDR3. D genes are given only for firm matches. Size values are once, few and many counts, or a class for expanded clones, and some rows have none.

-	TRBJ1-2	TRBV20-1	-	TGCAGTGCTAGTGTAGGGAGAAGCTATGGCTACACCTTC	CSASVGRSYGYTF
TRBD1	TRBJ1-5	TRBV19	-	TGTGCCAGTAGCCCTGACAGGGGTGGGCAGCCCCAGCATTTT	CASSPDRGGQPQHF
-	TRBJ2-1	TRBV9	-	TGTGCCAGCAGCCCCCGGACAGCGATATACAATGAGCAGTTCTTC	CASSPRTAIYNEQFF
-	TRBJ1-2	TRBV10-3	few	TGTGCCATCCAGGCGGGAGGGCCTAGGCACGGTGGCTACACCTTC	CAIQAGGPRHGGYTF
TRBD1	TRBJ1-1	TRBV30	few	TGTGCCTGGAATGTGGGACAGGGGCGCCGGGGTGGTGCTTTCTTT	CAWNVGQGRRGGAFF
TRBD1	TRBJ1-1	TRBV5-1	-	TGCGCCAGCAGCCCCGGGACAGGGGCGAGCACTGAAGCTTTCTTT	CASSPGTGASTEAFF
TRBD1	TRBJ1-6	TRBV11-2	-	TGTGCCAGCAGCTTAGATAGGGGACAGTCACCCCTCCACTTT	CASSLDRGQSPLHF
TRBD1	TRBJ1-3	TRBV6-6	-	TGTGCCAGCAGCCCCAGGGGGTCGTCTGGAAACACCATATATTTT	CASSPRGSSGNTIYF
-	TRBJ1-2	TRBV19	-	TGTGCCAGTAGTATAGCGAGGGAGGATGGCTACACCTTC	CASSIAREDGYTF
-	TRBJ1-5	TRBV20-1	-	TGCAGTGCTAGTATTAGCGGAAAAAGCAATCAGCCCCAGCATTTT	CSASISGKSNQPQHF
TRBD1	TRBJ1-6	TRBV19	-	TGTGCCACCAGGGGACAGCCGAGCTCCTATAATTCACCCCTCCACTTT	CATRGQPSSYNSPLHF
-	TRBJ1-6	TRBV5-4	-	TGTGCCAGCAGCTTCAGGGCTTCACCCCTCCACTTT	CASSFRASPLHF
TRBD2	TRBJ2-1	TRBV5-1	-	TGCGCCAGCAGCTCTAGCGGGGGGCCTTACAATGAGCAGTTCTTC	CASSSSGGPYNEQFF
-	TRBJ2-7	TRBV2	few	TGTGCCAGCAGTGTAGCCTACGAGCAGTACTTC	CASSVAYEQYF
TRBD1	TRBJ1-5	TRBV6-5	-	TGTGCCAGCAGCGCTATTAAACAGGGGAATCAGCCCCAGCATTTT	CASSAIKQGNQPQHF
-	TRBJ1-4	TRBV28	-	TGTGCCAGCAGTTTCCAGAGACAGCTGAATGAAAAACTGTTTTTT	CASSFQRQLNEKLFF
-	TRBJ2-2	TRBV9	-	TGTGCCAGCAGCGTAGGTCTCATTCTAGTCACCGGGGAGCTGTTTTTT	CASSVGLILVTGELFF
-	TRBJ1-4	TRBV9	-	TGTGCCAGCAGCGCCGACGGGGGGCCTAATGAAAAACTGTTTTTT	CASSADGGPNEKLFF
-	TRBJ1-1	TRBV6-1	-	TGTGCCAGCAGTGAGCTTCGGGGGTTGAACACTGAAGCTTTCTTT	CASSELRGLNTEAFF
-	TRBJ2-6	TRBV5-1	-	TGCGCCAGCAGCTTGAAGGGGCCGGCCCGAGAGGCTGGGGCCAACGTCCTGACTTTC	CASSLKGPAREAGANVLTF